The rows below give T cell receptor beta chains drawn from one sample of a study of cytomegalovirus exposure and HLA in healthy donors. Repertoires were generated with immunoSEQ multiplex PCR, while TCRdb's copy carries only in-frame clones and drops some. This sample has approximately 140,000 clones; over 75% occur once, and the top ten carry 1.5% to 2%. Sequenced material: PBMCs. The receptor source for this set is a boy aged 5-17 years in good health and CMV-seronegative. Both conserved end residues are part of each CDR3. The D gene is left open where the match is weak. Where a row states a size, it is once, few, many or the class of an expanded clone; other rows omit it.

abundance: -; j_gene: TRBJ2-1; v_gene: TRBV9; d_gene: TRBD2; CDR3aa: CASSVDRRGDPYNEQFF
abundance: -; j_gene: TRBJ1-2; v_gene: TRBV6-1; d_gene: TRBD1; CDR3aa: CASIGDRGGGYTF
abundance: -; j_gene: TRBJ1-1; v_gene: TRBV5-6; d_gene: -; CDR3aa: CASQPRRVLNTEAFF
abundance: once; j_gene: TRBJ2-5; v_gene: TRBV5-8; d_gene: TRBD2; CDR3aa: CASSGGLAGSQETQYF
abundance: -; j_gene: TRBJ2-1; v_gene: TRBV4-2; d_gene: TRBD2; CDR3aa: CASSQGLVSNEQFF
abundance: -; j_gene: TRBJ2-1; v_gene: TRBV29-1; d_gene: -; CDR3aa: CSVYFRGGQFF
abundance: -; j_gene: TRBJ2-7; v_gene: TRBV27; d_gene: TRBD2; CDR3aa: CASSLNTPGGGNEQYF
abundance: -; j_gene: TRBJ2-7; v_gene: TRBV6-1; d_gene: -; CDR3aa: CASSEDSSHEQYF
abundance: -; j_gene: TRBJ2-3; v_gene: TRBV4-3; d_gene: -; CDR3aa: CASSLGRDTDTQYF
abundance: -; j_gene: TRBJ2-2; v_gene: TRBV25-1; d_gene: TRBD2; CDR3aa: CASSELGLAGDTGELFF
abundance: -; j_gene: TRBJ2-1; v_gene: TRBV27; d_gene: TRBD2; CDR3aa: CASSLFSLAGANEQFF
abundance: -; j_gene: TRBJ1-1; v_gene: TRBV6-6; d_gene: TRBD1; CDR3aa: CASRRRQGGEAFF
abundance: -; j_gene: TRBJ2-7; v_gene: TRBV6-5; d_gene: TRBD2; CDR3aa: CASIPPTSGVYEQYF
abundance: few; j_gene: TRBJ2-3; v_gene: TRBV6-4; d_gene: TRBD2; CDR3aa: CASSEAGITDTQYF
abundance: -; j_gene: TRBJ1-2; v_gene: TRBV7-2; d_gene: -; CDR3aa: CASSLGQFLNYGYTF
abundance: -; j_gene: TRBJ2-2; v_gene: TRBV4-1; d_gene: TRBD1; CDR3aa: CASSRRQGNTGELFF
abundance: once; j_gene: TRBJ2-5; v_gene: TRBV7-9; d_gene: -; CDR3aa: CASSLDSRGTQYF
abundance: -; j_gene: TRBJ2-1; v_gene: TRBV7-2; d_gene: TRBD2; CDR3aa: CASSSTSGGYNEQFF
abundance: -; j_gene: TRBJ1-1; v_gene: TRBV7-9; d_gene: -; CDR3aa: CASSLVGGDGEAFF
abundance: -; j_gene: TRBJ2-2; v_gene: TRBV5-8; d_gene: TRBD1; CDR3aa: CASSAGQVLTGELFF
abundance: -; j_gene: TRBJ1-3; v_gene: TRBV9; d_gene: TRBD1; CDR3aa: CASSARMGQGNTIYF
abundance: -; j_gene: TRBJ2-1; v_gene: TRBV5-1; d_gene: -; CDR3aa: CASIPGGIVNEQFF
abundance: -; j_gene: TRBJ1-1; v_gene: TRBV5-4; d_gene: -; CDR3aa: CASSARDSYTEAFF
abundance: -; j_gene: TRBJ2-2; v_gene: TRBV5-1; d_gene: -; CDR3aa: CASSWDTNTGELFF
abundance: once; j_gene: TRBJ2-2; v_gene: TRBV9; d_gene: -; CDR3aa: CASSVGRGDTGELFF
abundance: -; j_gene: TRBJ2-3; v_gene: TRBV30; d_gene: TRBD1; CDR3aa: CAWTGQDTDTQYF
abundance: few; j_gene: TRBJ1-5; v_gene: TRBV19; d_gene: TRBD1; CDR3aa: CASRLTGASQPQHF
abundance: -; j_gene: TRBJ1-2; v_gene: TRBV9; d_gene: TRBD1; CDR3aa: CASSVHPGGGYGYTF
abundance: -; j_gene: TRBJ2-2; v_gene: TRBV7-9; d_gene: TRBD2; CDR3aa: CASSLGTSENTGELFF
abundance: -; j_gene: TRBJ2-5; v_gene: TRBV27; d_gene: -; CDR3aa: CASRTNRGLETQYF
abundance: -; j_gene: TRBJ1-2; v_gene: TRBV6-6; d_gene: TRBD1; CDR3aa: CASSYLDRGLYGYPF
abundance: -; j_gene: TRBJ2-7; v_gene: TRBV14; d_gene: TRBD1; CDR3aa: CASSRRDRDYEQYF
abundance: -; j_gene: TRBJ2-1; v_gene: TRBV27; d_gene: TRBD2; CDR3aa: CASSLWGTRDEQFF
abundance: -; j_gene: TRBJ1-2; v_gene: TRBV18; d_gene: TRBD1; CDR3aa: CASSPPGQGHYGYTF
abundance: -; j_gene: TRBJ2-5; v_gene: TRBV5-1; d_gene: TRBD2; CDR3aa: CASSLSLAGGPEETQYF
abundance: -; j_gene: TRBJ1-2; v_gene: TRBV7-9; d_gene: -; CDR3aa: CASSLSRASPTNYGYTF
abundance: -; j_gene: TRBJ2-1; v_gene: TRBV5-1; d_gene: TRBD1; CDR3aa: CASSGDSSLYNEQFF
abundance: -; j_gene: TRBJ2-2; v_gene: TRBV2; d_gene: -; CDR3aa: CAMGLLNTGELFF
abundance: -; j_gene: TRBJ2-2; v_gene: TRBV5-6; d_gene: -; CDR3aa: CASSPVTGELFF
abundance: -; j_gene: TRBJ2-5; v_gene: TRBV9; d_gene: TRBD2; CDR3aa: CASSVGLAGAGETQYF
abundance: -; j_gene: TRBJ2-1; v_gene: TRBV7-9; d_gene: -; CDR3aa: CASSLASGSHNEQFF